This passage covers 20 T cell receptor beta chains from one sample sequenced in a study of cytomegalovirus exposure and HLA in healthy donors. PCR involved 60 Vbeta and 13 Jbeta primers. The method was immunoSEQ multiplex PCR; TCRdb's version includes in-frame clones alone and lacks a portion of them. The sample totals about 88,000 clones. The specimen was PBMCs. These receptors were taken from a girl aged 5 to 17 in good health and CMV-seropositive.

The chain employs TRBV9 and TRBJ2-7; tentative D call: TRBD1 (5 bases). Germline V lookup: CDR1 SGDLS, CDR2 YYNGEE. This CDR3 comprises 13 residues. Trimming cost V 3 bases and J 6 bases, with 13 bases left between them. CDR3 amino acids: CASSAGLSVEQYF. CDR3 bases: TGTGCCAGCAGCGCAGGGTTATCGGTCGAGCAGTACTTC.

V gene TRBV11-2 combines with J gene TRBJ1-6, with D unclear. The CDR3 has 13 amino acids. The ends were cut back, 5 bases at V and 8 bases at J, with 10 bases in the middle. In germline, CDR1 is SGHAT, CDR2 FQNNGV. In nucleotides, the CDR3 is TGTGCCAGCAGCGTTGGTTCGGATTCACCCCTCCACTTT. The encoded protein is CASSVGSDSPLHF.

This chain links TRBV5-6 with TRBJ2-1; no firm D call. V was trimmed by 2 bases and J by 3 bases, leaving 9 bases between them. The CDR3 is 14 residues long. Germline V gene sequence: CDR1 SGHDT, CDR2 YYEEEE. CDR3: CASSLLRFYNEQFF. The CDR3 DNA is TGTGCCAGCAGCTTATTGAGGTTCTACAATGAGCAGTTCTTC.

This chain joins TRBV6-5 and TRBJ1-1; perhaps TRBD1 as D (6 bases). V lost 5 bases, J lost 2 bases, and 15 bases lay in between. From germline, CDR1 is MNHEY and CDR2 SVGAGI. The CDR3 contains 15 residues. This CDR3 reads CASSPGTLDNTEAFF. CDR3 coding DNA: TGTGCCAGCAGTCCTGGGACACTCGATAACACTGAAGCTTTCTTT.

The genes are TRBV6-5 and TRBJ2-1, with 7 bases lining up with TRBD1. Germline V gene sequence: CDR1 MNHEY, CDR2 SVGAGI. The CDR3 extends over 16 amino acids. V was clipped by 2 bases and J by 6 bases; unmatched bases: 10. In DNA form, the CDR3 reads TGTGCCAGCAGTTACCCTACGAGGGGACAGTCCAATGAGCAGTTCTTC. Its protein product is CASSYPTRGQSNEQFF.

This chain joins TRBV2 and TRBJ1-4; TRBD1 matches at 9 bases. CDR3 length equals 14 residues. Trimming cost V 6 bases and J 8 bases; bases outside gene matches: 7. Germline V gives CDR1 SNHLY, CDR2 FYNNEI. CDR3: CASSDGQGWEKLFF. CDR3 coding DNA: TGTGCCAGCAGCGATGGACAGGGGTGGGAAAAACTGTTTTTT. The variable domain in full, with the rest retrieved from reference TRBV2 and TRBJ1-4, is EPEVTQTPSHQVTQMGQEVILRCVPISNHLYFYWYRQILGQKVEFLVSFYNNEISEKSEIFDDQFSVERPDGSNFTLKIRSTKLEDSAMYFCASSDGQGWEKLFFGSGTQLSVL.

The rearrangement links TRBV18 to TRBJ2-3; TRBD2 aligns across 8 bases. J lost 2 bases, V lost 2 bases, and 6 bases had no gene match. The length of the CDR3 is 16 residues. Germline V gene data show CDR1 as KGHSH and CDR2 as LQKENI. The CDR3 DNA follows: TGTGCCAGCTCACCATCTTGGCGGGGGGCCACAGATACGCAGTATTTT. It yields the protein CASSPSWRGATDTQYF.

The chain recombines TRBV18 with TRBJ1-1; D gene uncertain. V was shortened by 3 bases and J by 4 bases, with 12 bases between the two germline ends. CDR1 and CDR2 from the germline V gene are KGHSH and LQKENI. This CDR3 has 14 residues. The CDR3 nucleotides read TGTGCCAGCTCACCTTGGTCGGGTGGCACTGAAGCTTTCTTT. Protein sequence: CASSPWSGGTEAFF.

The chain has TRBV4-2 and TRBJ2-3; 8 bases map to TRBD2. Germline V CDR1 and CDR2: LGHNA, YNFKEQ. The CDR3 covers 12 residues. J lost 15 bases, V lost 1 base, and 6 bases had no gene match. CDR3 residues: CASSQGSGGLYF. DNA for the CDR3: TGTGCCAGCAGCCAAGGTTCGGGGGGGTTATATTTT.

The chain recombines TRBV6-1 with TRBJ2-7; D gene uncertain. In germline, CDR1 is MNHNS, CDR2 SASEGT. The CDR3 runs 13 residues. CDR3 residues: CAAGSPNTYEQYV. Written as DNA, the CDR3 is TGTGCAGCAGGCAGCCCCAACACCTACGAGCAGTACGTC.

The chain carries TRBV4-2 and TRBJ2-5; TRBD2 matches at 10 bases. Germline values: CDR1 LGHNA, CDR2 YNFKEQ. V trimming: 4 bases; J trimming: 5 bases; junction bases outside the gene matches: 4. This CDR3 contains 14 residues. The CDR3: CASSLAGGPETQYF. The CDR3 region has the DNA TGTGCCAGCAGCCTAGCGGGGGGACCGGAGACCCAGTACTTC.

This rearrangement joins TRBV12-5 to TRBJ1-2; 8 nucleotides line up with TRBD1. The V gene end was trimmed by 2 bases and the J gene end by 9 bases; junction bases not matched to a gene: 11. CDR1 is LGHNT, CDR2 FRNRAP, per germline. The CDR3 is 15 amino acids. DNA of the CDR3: TGTGCTAGTGGTTTGTCCCTGGACAGGGTGGCTCGCTACACCTTC. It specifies CASGLSLDRVARYTF. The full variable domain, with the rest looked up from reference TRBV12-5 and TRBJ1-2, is DARVTQTPRHKVTEMGQEVTMRCQPILGHNTVFWYRQTMMQGLELLAYFRNRAPLDDSGMPKDRFSAEMPDATLATLKIQPSEPRDSAVYFCASGLSLDRVARYTFGSGTRLTVV.

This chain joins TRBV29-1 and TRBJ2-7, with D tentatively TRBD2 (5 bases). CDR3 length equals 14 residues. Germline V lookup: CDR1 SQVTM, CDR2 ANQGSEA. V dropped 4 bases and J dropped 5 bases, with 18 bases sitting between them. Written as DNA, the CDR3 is TGCAGCGTTGGGCTCTACACAGCGAGGGACGAGCAGTACTTC. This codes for CSVGLYTARDEQYF.

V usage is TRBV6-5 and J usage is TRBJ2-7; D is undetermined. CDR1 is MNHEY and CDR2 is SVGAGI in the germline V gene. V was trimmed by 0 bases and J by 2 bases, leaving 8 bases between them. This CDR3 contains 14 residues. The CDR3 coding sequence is TGTGCCAGCAGTTACTCAGAGATGGCCTACGAGCAGTACTTC. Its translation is CASSYSEMAYEQYF.

CDR3 region: CASSLAGRDNEQFF. The CDR3 bases are TGTGCCAGCAGCTTAGCGGGCAGGGACAATGAGCAGTTCTTC. The V gene is TRBV7-7, the J gene TRBJ2-1; D possibly corresponds to TRBD1 (5 bases). Germline CDR1 SSHAT, CDR2 FNYEAQ (reference sequence). The V and J ends lost 0 bases and 5 bases respectively, with 8 bases between them. This CDR3 has 14 amino acids. The whole variable domain, remainder taken from reference TRBV7-7 and TRBJ2-1, is GAGVSQSPRYKVTKRGQDVTLRCDPISSHATLYWYQQALGQGPEFLTYFNYEAQPDKSGLPSDRFSAERPEGSISTLTIQRTEQRDSAMYRCASSLAGRDNEQFFGPGTRLTVL.

CDR3 protein: CATLETVNTEAFF. In nucleotides, the CDR3 is TGCGCCACCCTAGAGACAGTGAACACTGAAGCTTTCTTT. The chain couples TRBV4-3 to TRBJ1-1; D perhaps matches TRBD1 (5 bases). CDR1 is LGHNA and CDR2 is YSLEER in the germline V gene. V lost 10 bases, J lost 0 bases, and 12 bases lay in between. The CDR3 sequence is 13 residues long.

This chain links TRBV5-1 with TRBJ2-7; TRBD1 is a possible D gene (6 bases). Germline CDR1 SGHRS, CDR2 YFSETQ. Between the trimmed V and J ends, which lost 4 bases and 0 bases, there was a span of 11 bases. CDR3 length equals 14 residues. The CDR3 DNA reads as TGCGCCAGCAGCGTAACAGGGAGCTCCTACGAGCAGTACTTC. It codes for CASSVTGSSYEQYF.

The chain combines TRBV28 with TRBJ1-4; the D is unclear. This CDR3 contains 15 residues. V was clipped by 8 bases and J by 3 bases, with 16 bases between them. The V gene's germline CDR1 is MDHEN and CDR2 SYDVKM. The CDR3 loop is CASHTPGSANEKLFF. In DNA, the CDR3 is TGTGCCAGCCACACCCCGGGATCGGCTAATGAAAAACTGTTTTTT.

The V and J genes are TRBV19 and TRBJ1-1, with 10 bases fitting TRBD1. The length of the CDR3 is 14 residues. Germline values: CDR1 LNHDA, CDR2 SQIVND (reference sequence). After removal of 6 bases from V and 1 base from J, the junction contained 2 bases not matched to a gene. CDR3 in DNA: TGTGCCAGTAGCTGGACAGGGGGGAACACTGAAGCTTTCTTT. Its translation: CASSWTGGNTEAFF.

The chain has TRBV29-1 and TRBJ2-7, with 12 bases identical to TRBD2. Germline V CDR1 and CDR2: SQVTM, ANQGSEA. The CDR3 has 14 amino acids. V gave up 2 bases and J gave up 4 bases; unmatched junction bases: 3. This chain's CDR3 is CSVESSGGAYEQYF. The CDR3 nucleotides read TGCAGCGTTGAATCTAGCGGGGGGGCATACGAGCAGTACTTC.